This T cell receptor beta chain was sequenced for a study of blood T cell repertoires in COVID-19. Study overall: Acute and convalescent COVID-19 specimens originated in the United States, Italy and Spain. From T cells, B-cell-depleted T cells, or PBMCs came the material, which was cDNA or gDNA.

As handled by the study authors: Estimated nucleated cell counts came from reference gene primer amplification. Here immunoSEQ multiplex PCR was the method, and the copy in TCRdb shows in-frame clones only, minus some. D and trimming were read from the DNA, whereas the V and J calls and clone size are those reported in that table. The data hold 250,000 to 300,000 clones, with 85% to 90% observed a single time. The germline V gene encodes CDR1 MNHEY and CDR2 SMNVEV (reference sequence). The J segment lost 2 bases and the V segment lost 5 bases, leaving 5 bases of the junction unmatched. This CDR3 has 14 amino acids.

This chain links TRBV27 with TRBJ2-7, with 8 bases fitting TRBD1. The TCR originated in a young man who had recovered from COVID-19. The sample taken for sequencing was PBMCs or T cells enriched from blood (not recorded which). DNA of the CDR3: TGTGCCAGCAGTCCGACAGGGGTTCCCTACGAGCAGTACTTC. This translates into CASSPTGVPYEQYF.